A single TCR beta chain is shown here with its context. Only in-frame clones appear in the TCRdb table, and some are missing; sequencing was by immunoSEQ multiplex PCR. The sample shows about 79,000 clones, about 89% of them seen only once. Per germline, CDR1 SQVTM and CDR2 ANQGSEA. This CDR3 has 14 residues. The ends lost 4 bases at V and 8 bases at J; junction bases unmatched: 13. The entry originates in a study of blood T cell repertoires in COVID-19. This sequence originates from a man aged 65-85 years with active or convalescent COVID-19. The sequencing input was peripheral blood. The V and J genes are TRBV29-1 and TRBJ1-2; 7 bases align to TRBD1. The CDR3 region has the DNA TGCAGCGTTGGGGCGGCACAGGGGAGTAGGGGCTACACCTTC. Protein product: CSVGAAQGSRGYTF.